This T cell receptor (beta chain) was sequenced in a study of blood T cell repertoires in COVID-19. Germline V gene lookup returns CDR1 KGHSH and CDR2 LQKENI. The CDR3 is 12 residues long. Trimming took off 6 bases at V and 4 bases at J, with 9 bases between the two ends. TCRdb's table, derived via immunoSEQ multiplex PCR, lists solely in-frame clones and lacks some. The top ten clones hold 5% to 6% of a sample with 100,000 or so clones, approximately 92% of them seen once. The TCR comes from a man in his fifties or sixties with active COVID-19. The chain carries TRBV18 and TRBJ1-1, with a tentative D call TRBD1 (5 bases). Sequencing was carried out using peripheral blood. CDR3 sequence (DNA): TGTGCCAGCTCGGGACTTGGCACTGAAGCTTTCTTT. Translating gives CASSGLGTEAFF.